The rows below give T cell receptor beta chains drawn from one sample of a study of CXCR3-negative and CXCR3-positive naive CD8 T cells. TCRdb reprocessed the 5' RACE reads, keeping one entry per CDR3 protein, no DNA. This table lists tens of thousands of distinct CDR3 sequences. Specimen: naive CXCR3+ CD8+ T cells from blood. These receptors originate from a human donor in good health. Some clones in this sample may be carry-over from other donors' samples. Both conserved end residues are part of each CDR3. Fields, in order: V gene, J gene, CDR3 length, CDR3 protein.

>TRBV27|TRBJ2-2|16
CASSLLEQGVTGELFF
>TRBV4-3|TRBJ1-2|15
CASSQGTGVGYGYTF
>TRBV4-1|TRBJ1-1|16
CASSQDRLLLRTEAFF
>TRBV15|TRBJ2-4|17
CATSRPGLAVAKNIQYF
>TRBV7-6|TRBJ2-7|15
CASSLSAAEAWEQYF
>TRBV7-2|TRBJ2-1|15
CASSFLGTGGFEQFF
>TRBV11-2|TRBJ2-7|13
CASSLGGTYEQYF
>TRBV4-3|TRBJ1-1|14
CASSQDGGSTEAFF
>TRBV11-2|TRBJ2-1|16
CASSTPIRAGVGEQFF
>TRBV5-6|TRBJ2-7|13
CASSLKGVYEQYF
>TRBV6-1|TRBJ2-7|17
CASSEALLQTSSYEQYF
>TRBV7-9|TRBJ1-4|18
CASSSRNSRLGEVEKLFF
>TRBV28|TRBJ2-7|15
CASSLQSTPEYEQYF
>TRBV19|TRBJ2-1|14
CASEAGTGVQLPFF
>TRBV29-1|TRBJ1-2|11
CSVESSYGYTF
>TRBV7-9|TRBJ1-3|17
CAVPTPQRSSSGNTIYF
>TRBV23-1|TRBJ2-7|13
CASSHPGGSEQYF
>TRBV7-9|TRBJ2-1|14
CASSLSALYNEQFF
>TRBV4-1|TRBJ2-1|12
CASSQDQDEQFF
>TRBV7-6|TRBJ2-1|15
CASSHLRDFFDEQFF
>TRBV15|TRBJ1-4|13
CATLDRTNEKLFF
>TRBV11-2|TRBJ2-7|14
CASSLGGPLSEQYF
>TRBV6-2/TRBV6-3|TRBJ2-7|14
CASSLAQGSYEQYF
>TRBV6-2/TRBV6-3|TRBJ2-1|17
CASSKRGGSQIYNEQFF
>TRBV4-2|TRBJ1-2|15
CASSQVDRSNYGYTF